This section outlines one TCR beta chain sequence together with its context. Its antigen is still unknown. The data belong to a study of CD8+ T cells in alopecia areata. Study-wide points: Affected lesional scalp, above all in alopecia totalis/universalis, was more clonal than normal scalp.

Collected material from alopecia areata patients comprised lesional scalp punch biopsies and peripheral blood. The researchers isolated CD4+ and CD8+ T cells from PBMCs by sorting. Once RNA had been extracted, it was reverse transcribed into cDNA to act as the sequencing template. TCRdb's table, derived via immunoSEQ multiplex PCR, lists solely in-frame clones and lacks some. The sample lists approximately 30,000 clones; 55% were seen once. The V gene end was trimmed by 8 bases and the J gene end by 6 bases; junction bases not matched to a gene: 9. Germline CDR1 SNHLY, CDR2 FYNNEI. The CDR3 sequence is 13 residues long.

The chain combines TRBV2 with TRBJ1-1, with 7 bases lining up with TRBD1. Sequencing used NKG2D-high CD8+ T cells sorted from blood. This TCR came from a human donor with alopecia areata. CDR3 protein: CASVETGSAEAFF. The CDR3 DNA sequence: TGTGCCAGCGTTGAGACAGGGAGCGCTGAAGCTTTCTTT. The entire variable domain, with the rest obtained from reference TRBV2 and TRBJ1-1, is as follows: EPEVTQTPSHQVTQMGQEVILRCVPISNHLYFYWYRQILGQKVEFLVSFYNNEISEKSEIFDDQFSVERPDGSNFTLKIRSTKLEDSAMYFCASVETGSAEAFFGQGTRLTVV.